The 21 T cell receptor beta chains reported below all come from one sample, sequenced in a study of CD8+ T cells in alopecia areata. Treatment of the sample: oral pan-JAK inhibitor, 5-10 mg twice daily. Sequencing templates came from extracted RNA that was reverse transcribed into cDNA. The assay was immunoSEQ multiplex PCR, and TCRdb's table has in-frame clones only and misses some. The data hold 150,000 to 200,000 clones, with about two thirds observed a single time. The sample was CD4+ T cells sorted from blood, taken at week 4, from a patient treated with tofacitinib. The receptors here all came from a human donor with alopecia areata.

This clone appeared a few times. The chain links TRBV7-6 to TRBJ2-6, with 7 nucleotides matching TRBD1. After removal of 4 bases from V and 3 bases from J, the junction contained 6 bases not matched to a gene. Germline lookup yields CDR1 SGHVS and CDR2 FNYEAQ. This CDR3 region has 16 residues. In nucleotides, the CDR3 is TGTGCCAGCAGCTCCTACCGACAGGGTGGGGCCAACGTCCTGACTTTC. Translated, it gives CASSSYRQGGANVLTF.

The V gene is TRBV29-1, the J gene TRBJ2-7; 11 bases map to TRBD1. Germline CDR1 SQVTM, CDR2 ANQGSEA. The CDR3 has 13 residues. V lost 5 bases to trimming and J lost 7 bases; unmatched junction nucleotides: 7. CDR3 protein: CSVLRDRGYEQYF. The CDR3 nucleotides read TGCAGCGTTCTGAGGGACAGGGGGTATGAGCAGTACTTC.

The chain links TRBV11-1 to TRBJ2-7; D is undetermined. Germline lookup yields CDR1 SGHAT and CDR2 FQDESV (reference sequence). CDR3 length: 13 residues. V was cut by 5 bases and J by 2 bases, with 10 bases left in between. The CDR3 DNA reads as TGTGCCAGCAGCCTGACGGAGCCCTACGAGCAGTACTTC. It is translated as CASSLTEPYEQYF.

This clone appeared a few times. The chain combines TRBV21-1 with TRBJ2-7; TRBD2 is the table's D call, not checked against the DNA. TRBV21-1 is a recognized pseudogene. This CDR3 is 14 amino acids long. This chain's CDR3 is CASSKVFSSYEQYF. The DNA of the CDR3 is TGTGCCAGCAGCAAAGTGTTTAGTTCCTACGAGCAGTACTTC.

The V gene is TRBV18, the J gene TRBJ2-5, with D hard to call. V was shortened by 8 bases and J by 3 bases, with 7 bases between the two germline ends. CDR1 is KGHSH and CDR2 is LQKENI in the germline V gene. This CDR3 is 11 amino acids long. CDR3 DNA: TGTGCCAGCGGCCTTAAAGAGACCCAGTACTTC. Amino acids: CASGLKETQYF.

This clone was detected only a few times. J is TRBJ1-1 and V is TRBV30; D ambiguous. V was pared by 0 bases and J by 0 bases, with 8 bases between. CDR1 GTSNPN and CDR2 SVGIG come from the germline V gene (reference sequence). The CDR3 spans 14 residues. DNA for the CDR3: TGTGCCTGGAGTGTCCACCGCTTGAACACTGAAGCTTTCTTT. Translating it yields CAWSVHRLNTEAFF. Full variable domain (rest looked up from reference TRBV30 and TRBJ1-1): SQTIHQWPATLVQPVGSPLSLECTVEGTSNPNLYWYRQAAGRGLQLLFYSVGIGQISSEVPQNLSASRPQDRQFILSSKKLLLSDSGFYLCAWSVHRLNTEAFFGQGTRLTVV.

The rearrangement links TRBV30 to TRBJ2-2; D not resolved. V shed 0 bases and J shed 1 base, with 9 bases lying between them. The CDR3 covers 15 residues. CDR1 GTSNPN and CDR2 SVGIG come from the germline V gene (reference sequence). The CDR3 region is CAWSVPSRNTGELFF. As DNA, the CDR3 is TGTGCCTGGAGTGTACCATCGAGGAACACCGGGGAGCTGTTTTTT.

This clone was seen once. The V call is TRBV5-4, the J call TRBJ2-1; 8 positions match TRBD1. This CDR3 has 13 amino acids. CDR1 SGHNT and CDR2 YYREEE come from the germline V gene (reference sequence). V was pared by 3 bases and J by 8 bases, with 4 bases of the junction left unmatched. This CDR3 is CASSSKQGDEQFF. The CDR3 nucleotides are TGTGCCAGCAGCTCGAAACAGGGGGATGAGCAGTTCTTC.

The rearrangement joins TRBV29-1 to TRBJ2-7; 9 bases align to TRBD1. Germline CDR1 and CDR2: SQVTM and ANQGSEA. The CDR3 length is 13 residues. After removal of 6 bases from V and 2 bases from J, the junction contained 5 bases not matched to a gene. The DNA for the CDR3 is TGCAGCGTCGCGGGACAGGGAACCTACGAGCAGTACTTC. Translated, it gives CSVAGQGTYEQYF.

This clone was picked up a small number of times. The chain combines TRBV7-2 with TRBJ2-1; D remains ambiguous. CDR1 is SGHTA, CDR2 FQGNSA, per germline. V gave up 5 bases and J gave up 4 bases, with 9 bases separating them. The CDR3 totals 13 residues. The CDR3 loop reads CASSLGSYNEQFF. The CDR3, as DNA: TGTGCCAGCAGCCTTGGATCGTACAATGAGCAGTTCTTC.

The rearrangement uses TRBV29-1 and TRBJ1-1, with D unresolved. The CDR3 runs to 14 residues. Per germline, CDR1 SQVTM and CDR2 ANQGSEA. V lost 1 base and J 6 bases, leaving 15 bases between the germline ends. The CDR3 DNA sequence: TGCAGCGTTGAAGCTTCGGGCCGACGGGCTGAAGCTTTCTTT. This sequence encodes CSVEASGRRAEAFF.

This chain connects TRBV30 to TRBJ1-6, with 7 bases aligning to TRBD1. Germline values: CDR1 GTSNPN, CDR2 SVGIG (reference sequence). This CDR3 has 14 amino acids. With 0 bases clipped from V and 11 bases from J, the junction kept 7 bases outside the gene matches. As DNA, the CDR3 is TGTGCCTGGAGTGTAGACAGGGTAAAGGCACCCCTCCACTTT. Its protein is CAWSVDRVKAPLHF.

The genes are TRBV2 and TRBJ1-1, with D unresolved. CDR3 size: 12 residues. Trimming pared 3 bases from V and 0 bases from J, leaving 2 bases between. The germline V gene has CDR1 SNHLY and CDR2 FYNNEI. The chain's CDR3 is CASSELNTEAFF. In DNA form, the CDR3 reads TGTGCCAGCAGTGAGCTGAACACTGAAGCTTTCTTT.

The genes are TRBV10-3 and TRBJ2-7; 7 nucleotides align to TRBD1. Trimming cost V 7 bases and J 2 bases; bases outside gene matches: 8. CDR1 and CDR2 (germline): ENHRY, SYGVKD. The CDR3 length is 14 residues. CDR3 sequence reads: CAITSGQTPYEQYF. CDR3 DNA: TGTGCCATCACCTCGGGACAGACGCCCTACGAGCAGTACTTC.

This chain uses TRBV30 with TRBJ1-3, with D unclear. The CDR3 has 14 residues. Trimming left V 0 bases short and J 1 base short, with 7 bases between. The germline CDR1 and CDR2 sequences are GTSNPN and SVGIG (reference sequence). CDR3: CAWSVPLSGNTIYF. Written as DNA, the CDR3 is TGTGCCTGGAGTGTTCCTTTATCTGGAAACACCATATATTTT.

The V and J genes are TRBV29-1 and TRBJ2-1; TRBD2 might be the D (5 bases). The ends were cut back, 7 bases at V and 7 bases at J, with 17 bases in the middle. This CDR3 comprises 13 residues. Germline V gene lookup returns CDR1 SQVTM and CDR2 ANQGSEA. The chain's CDR3 is CSAEGVRDNEQFF. In DNA, the CDR3 is TGCAGCGCAGAGGGCGTTAGGGATAATGAGCAGTTCTTC.

This rearrangement joins TRBV29-1 to TRBJ1-2; maybe TRBD1 (6 bases). Trimming cost V 6 bases and J 0 bases, with 11 bases left between them. This CDR3 has 13 amino acids. CDR1 SQVTM and CDR2 ANQGSEA come from the germline V gene. The CDR3 spells CSVGAAANYGYTF. The CDR3 bases are TGCAGCGTGGGGGCAGCCGCTAACTATGGCTACACCTTC. Full variable domain (rest looked up from reference TRBV29-1 and TRBJ1-2): SAVISQKPSRDICQRGTSLTIQCQVDSQVTMMFWYRQQPGQSLTLIATANQGSEATYESGFVIDKFPISRPNLTFSTLTVSNMSPEDSSIYLCSVGAAANYGYTFGSGTRLTVV.

The J gene is TRBJ2-1, the V gene TRBV5-1, with 10 bases matching TRBD1. The length of the CDR3 is 14 residues. The J segment lost 8 bases and the V segment lost 4 bases, leaving 6 bases of the junction unmatched. CDR1 is SGHRS and CDR2 is YFSETQ in the germline V gene. CDR3 nucleotides: TGCGCCAGCAGCGATGGGACAGGGGACGATGAGCAGTTCTTC. Its protein product is CASSDGTGDDEQFF.

The rearrangement uses TRBV5-6 and TRBJ2-6; D not certain. Germline values: CDR1 SGHDT, CDR2 YYEEEE. Trimming removed 1 base at V and 0 bases at J, with 11 bases between. The CDR3 contains 17 residues. The CDR3 DNA is TGTGCCAGCAGCTTGTTTGGAAGCACCTCTGGGGCCAACGTCCTGACTTTC. Translated: CASSLFGSTSGANVLTF. Together with reference TRBV5-6 and TRBJ2-6, the CDR3 gives the full variable domain: DAGVTQSPTHLIKTRGQQVTLRCSPKSGHDTVSWYQQALGQGPQFIFQYYEEEERQRGNFPDRFSGHQFPNYSSELNVNALLLGDSALYLCASSLFGSTSGANVLTFGAGSRLTVL.

The chain uses TRBV19 and TRBJ2-7, with D tentatively TRBD2 (6 bases). Germline assignment: CDR1 LNHDA and CDR2 SQIVND (reference sequence). V was shortened by 11 bases and J by 3 bases, with 17 bases between the two germline ends. The CDR3 is made up of 13 amino acids. The CDR3 DNA reads as TGTGCCGCTGGGGCGGGACTGAGCTACGAGCAGTACTTC. It is translated as CAAGAGLSYEQYF.

In regard to this clone: A junction boundary mismatches the germline segment, possibly from a read error. Here the CDR3 reads CASTVNPATISEQFF. The CDR3 region has the DNA TGTGCCAGCACCGTAAACCCCGCTACTATTAGTGAGCAGTTCTTC. The chain combines TRBV9 with TRBJ2-1; D remains unclear. CDR3 length: 15 residues. The germline gives CDR1 SGDLS, CDR2 YYNGEE. Full variable domain (outside the CDR3, taken from reference TRBV9 and TRBJ2-1): DSGVTQTPKHLITATGQRVTLRCSPRSGDLSVYWYQQSLDQGLQFLIQYYNGEERAKGNILERFSAQQFPDLHSELNLSSLELGDSALYFCASTVNPATISEQFFGPGTRLTVL.